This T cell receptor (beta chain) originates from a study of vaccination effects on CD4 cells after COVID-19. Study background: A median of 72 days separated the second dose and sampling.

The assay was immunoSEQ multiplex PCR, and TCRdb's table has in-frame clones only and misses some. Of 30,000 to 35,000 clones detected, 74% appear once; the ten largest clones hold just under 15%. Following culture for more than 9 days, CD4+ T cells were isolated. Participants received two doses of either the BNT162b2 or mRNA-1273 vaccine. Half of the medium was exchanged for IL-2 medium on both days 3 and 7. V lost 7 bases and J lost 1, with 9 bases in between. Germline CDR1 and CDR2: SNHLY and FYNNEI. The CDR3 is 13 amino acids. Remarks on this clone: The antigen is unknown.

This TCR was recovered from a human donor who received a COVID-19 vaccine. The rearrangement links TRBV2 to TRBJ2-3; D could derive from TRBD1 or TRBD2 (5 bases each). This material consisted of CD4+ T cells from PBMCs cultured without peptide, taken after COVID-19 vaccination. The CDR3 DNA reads TGTGCCAGCATGAGGGACCGCACAGATACGCAGTATTTT. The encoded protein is CASMRDRTDTQYF.